This TCR beta chain comes out of a study of blood T cell repertoires in COVID-19 (TCRdb year 2020). Some background on the complete study: Samples from collaborators originated in the United States, Italy and Spain and spanned both the acute and convalescent phases of COVID-19. The sample metadata nearly always contained a de-identified subject ID, COVID-19 status, age in years and sex. Samples were obtained from the ongoing ImmuneRACE study (first 160 participants) and from over 1,000 subjects provided by 6 global collaborators. Where HLA class I and class II types were available, the types were taken from metadata supplied by the sample provider, not from assay-based typing. Deeply sampled blood TCRbeta repertoires from subjects exposed to, actively infected with, or recovered from COVID-19 were included in the dataset. The repertoires were released in a freely available public database meant as a resource for research on the immune response to SARS-CoV-2. The material from the prospective study consisted of cDNA or gDNA derived from T cells, B-cell-depleted T cells, or PBMCs.

The collaborating institutions used their own protocols to collect whole blood in K2EDTA tubes. For TCRbeta analysis, collaborator samples were shipped as frozen whole blood, as isolated PBMCs, or as DNA extracted from either sample type. Details on this clone: There is no known antigen for this receptor. The record has no base qualities; no much larger clone is one base away.

TCRbeta CDR3 regions were amplified from genomic DNA by means of the immunoSEQ Assay, a bias-controlled multiplex PCR. Processing in the source paper ran as follows. Nucleated cell counts per sample were estimated from amplification of reference gene primers within the assay. To quantify the absolute abundance of each unique TCRbeta CDR3 rearrangement, sequence reads were collapsed and filtered. For each sample, productive Simpson clonality was calculated as the square root of Simpson's diversity index across productive rearrangements. TCRdb obtained this table from immuneACCESS and retained in-frame rearrangements with V and J assigned. These tables miss some clones; where compared with another copy, unresolved V genes account for less than half of the shortfall, and the remainder is unexplained. The D gene and trimming were derived from the DNA, and the V and J assignments and clone size from that table. For this sample the table gives about 150,000 clones, of which about four fifths were detected only once. The ten most abundant clones make up approximately 4.6% of the sample.

Trimming takes 4 bases from V and 2 bases from J, and the germline ends sit 11 bases apart. The CDR3 covers 14 residues, taking in both the cysteine and the phenylalanine. Kept here is only the CDR3 DNA, which spans 42 bases and is read in frame from base 1. CDR1 and CDR2 are read off the germline V gene (reference sequence) as LNHDA and SQIVND. The full study reports these points: The amount of clinical and demographic metadata varied by source and participant and was provided uncurated.

Recombination joined TRBV19 with TRBJ2-5; 7 matching bases give a weak D call of TRBD1. This receptor was identified in a human donor in a cohort sampled during active COVID-19. Sequenced material: peripheral blood. The DNA sequence is given as TGTGCCAGTAGTAGGCGGGACAGACAAGAGACCCAGTACTTC. Its protein is CASSRRDRQETQYF. The full variable domain, completed from the reference TRBV19 and TRBJ2-5 proteins outside the CDR3, reads DGGITQSPKYLFRKEGQNVTLSCEQNLNHDAMYWYRQDPGQGLRLIYYSQIVNDFQKGDIAEGYSVSREKKESFPLTVTSAQKNPTAFYLCASSRRDRQETQYFGPGTRLLVL.